This TCR beta chain derives from a study of cytotoxic CD8 clonotypes in ibrutinib-treated CLL. Whole-study findings and limits: The public clonotypes identified were infrequent and showed contraction or stability on treatment.

Deep sequencing aimed at 1 in 200,000 to 1 in 1 million T cells' resolution. Profiled with immunoSEQ multiplex PCR; TCRdb holds only in-frame clones, not every one. The top ten hold roughly 13% of the sample, which has tens of thousands of clones, around 73% seen once. The germline V gene encodes CDR1 ENHRY and CDR2 SYGVKD. The CDR3 totals 15 residues. V was pared by 3 bases and J by 7 bases, with 7 bases of the junction left unmatched. To note about this clone: The antigen is unknown.

This sequence originates from a human donor with chronic lymphocytic leukemia. Sequencing was performed on PBMCs, taken after 12 months of ibrutinib treatment. The chain recombines TRBV10-3 with TRBJ1-1, with 11 bases that match TRBD1. The CDR3 DNA reads TGTGCCATCAGTGAAGCCGGACAGGGGGCCGGTGAAGCTTTCTTT. Encoded protein: CAISEAGQGAGEAFF.